This T cell receptor beta chain was captured by sequencing in a study of shared clonotypes between healthy human individuals. Overall study results and limits: Despite large depth, rarefaction showed incomplete sorted-subset sequencing. Larger estimated richness was generally recorded for naive subsets relative to memory subsets.

Germline values: CDR1 SGHKS, CDR2 YYEKEE (reference sequence). This CDR3 contains 13 residues. V lost 0 bases to trimming and J lost 9 bases, with 10 bases between them. As defined, naive CD8 cells were CD45RO-negative and positively selected for CCR7, with terminally differentiated effector memory CD45RA+ cells excluded. This clone was seen a handful of times. Antigen: not known. When replicate PCRs were run on sorted subsets, they used 200 to 250 ng DNA, some 29,000 T cell genomes. TCRdb keeps only in-frame clones here, not all; method: immunoSEQ multiplex PCR. Here the sample spans about 680,000 clones, 92% being singletons.

The specimen sequenced was naive CD8+ T cells sorted from blood. This chain connects TRBV5-5 to TRBJ2-1; maybe TRBD1 (5 bases). The TCR originated in a man in his thirties or forties in good health. The CDR3 DNA follows: TGTGCCAGCAGCTTGGGGCAGGGTGGTGAGCAGTTCTTC. It codes for CASSLGQGGEQFF. Using reference TRBV5-5 and TRBJ2-1 for the parts outside the CDR3, the full variable domain is DAGVTQSPTHLIKTRGQQVTLRCSPISGHKSVSWYQQVLGQGPQFIFQYYEKEERGRGNFPDRFSARQFPNYSSELNVNALLLGDSALYLCASSLGQGGEQFFGPGTRLTVL.